Below, 5 T cell receptor beta chains from the same sample are listed, as sequenced in a study of cytomegalovirus exposure and HLA in healthy donors. This PCR relied on a set of 60 Vbeta primers and 13 Jbeta primers. Profiled with immunoSEQ multiplex PCR; TCRdb holds only in-frame clones, not every one. The table includes over 150,000 clones, roughly 82% detected once. The source material was PBMCs. The receptors were gathered from a middle-aged man in good health and CMV-seropositive.

This chain joins TRBV18 and TRBJ2-1; D uncertain. V dropped 2 bases and J dropped 7 bases, with 9 bases sitting between them. Per germline, CDR1 KGHSH and CDR2 LQKENI. This CDR3 spans 13 amino acids. In DNA, the CDR3 is TGTGCCAGCTCACCAATGGAGATTAATGAGCAGTTCTTC. It specifies CASSPMEINEQFF.

The V and J genes are TRBV30 and TRBJ1-2; the match to TRBD1 covers 9 bases. CDR1 is GTSNPN and CDR2 is SVGIG in the germline V gene (reference sequence). The CDR3 is 14 residues long. V lost 3 bases, J lost 6 bases, and 8 bases stayed unmatched. The CDR3 here is CAWRQGATQNGYTF. The CDR3 coding sequence is TGTGCCTGGAGACAGGGGGCTACCCAAAATGGCTACACCTTC.

The chain employs TRBV11-2 and TRBJ2-3; 7 positions agree with TRBD1. Germline CDR1 is SGHAT and CDR2 is FQNNGV. There are 15 residues in the CDR3. The trim removed 4 bases at V and 1 base at J, leaving 5 bases unmatched. CDR3 region: CASSSRGSGTDTQYF. The CDR3, as DNA: TGTGCCAGCAGCTCCAGGGGGAGCGGCACAGATACGCAGTATTTT.

A single count supports this clone. One end of the junction varies from germline; a read error may be responsible. The chain couples TRBV4-2 to TRBJ2-2; D is uncertain. The germline V gene has CDR1 LGHNA and CDR2 YNFKEQ. This CDR3 region has 16 residues. The CDR3 here is CASSQGLDQFTRELFF. The CDR3 DNA follows: TGTGCCAGCAGCCAAGGACTGGATCAATTCACCCGGGAGCTGTTTTTT.

The DNA for the CDR3 is TGTGCCAGCAACCGAGCGGGAGAGGGGGCGGGGCAGTTCTTC. It encodes CASNRAGEGAGQFF. The rearrangement uses TRBV2 and TRBJ2-1; possible D gene TRBD2, 8 bases. The germline V gene encodes CDR1 SNHLY and CDR2 FYNNEI. This CDR3 has 14 residues. V lost 7 bases and J lost 12, with 22 bases in between.